This T cell receptor beta chain was observed in a study of cytomegalovirus exposure and HLA in healthy donors. Background on the study: A later analysis reported the same platform for the 100 to 150 validation repertoires and the 500 to 750 first-cohort repertoires.

Clones were read by immunoSEQ multiplex PCR, and TCRdb kept only the in-frame ones, dropping some. The data show roughly 140,000 clones, 91% seen once. V lost 6 bases, J lost 0 bases, and 4 bases stayed unmatched. CDR3 length: 15 residues. The germline gives CDR1 LGHNT, CDR2 FRNRAP. The sequencing input was PBMCs. This receptor was obtained from a man between 18 and 29 years old in good health and CMV-seronegative. The genes are TRBV12-5 and TRBJ2-1, with TRBD1 matching 8 bases. DNA of the CDR3: TGTGCTAGTGGCAAGGACAGGGTCTCCTACAATGAGCAGTTCTTC. Residues: CASGKDRVSYNEQFF.